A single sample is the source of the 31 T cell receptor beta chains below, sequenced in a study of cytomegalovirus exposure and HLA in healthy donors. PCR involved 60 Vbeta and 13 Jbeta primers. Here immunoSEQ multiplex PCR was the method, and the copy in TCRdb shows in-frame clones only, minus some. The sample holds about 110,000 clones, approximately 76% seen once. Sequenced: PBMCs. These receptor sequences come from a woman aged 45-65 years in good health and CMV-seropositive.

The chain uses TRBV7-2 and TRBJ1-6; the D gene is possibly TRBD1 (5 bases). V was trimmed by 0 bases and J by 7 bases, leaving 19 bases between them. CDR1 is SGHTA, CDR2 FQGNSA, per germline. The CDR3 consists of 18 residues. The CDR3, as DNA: TGTGCCAGCAGCTTAGCCCGAGCCCGCAGGGTGAACAATTCACCCCTCCACTTT. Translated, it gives CASSLARARRVNNSPLHF.

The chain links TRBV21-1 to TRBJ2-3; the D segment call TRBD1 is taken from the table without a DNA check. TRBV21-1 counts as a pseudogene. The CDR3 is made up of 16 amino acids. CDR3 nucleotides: TGTGCCAGCAGTCCGCCTGACAGGGGGCGAGGAGATACGCAGTATTTT. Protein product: CASSPPDRGRGDTQYF.

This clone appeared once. CDR3 protein: CASSRGDRVDEQFF. As DNA, the CDR3 is TGCGCCAGCAGCCGGGGAGACAGGGTGGATGAGCAGTTCTTC. V gene TRBV5-1 combines with J gene TRBJ2-1, with TRBD1 identical over 7 bases. Germline CDR1 and CDR2: SGHRS and YFSETQ. This CDR3 has 14 residues. After removal of 4 bases from V and 8 bases from J, the junction contained 9 bases not matched to a gene.

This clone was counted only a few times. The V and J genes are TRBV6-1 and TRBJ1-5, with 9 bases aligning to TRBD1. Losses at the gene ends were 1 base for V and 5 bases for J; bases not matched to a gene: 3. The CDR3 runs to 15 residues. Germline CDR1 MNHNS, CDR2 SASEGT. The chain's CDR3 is CASSEVGTGHQPQHF. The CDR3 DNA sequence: TGTGCCAGCAGTGAAGTTGGGACAGGGCATCAGCCCCAGCATTTT.

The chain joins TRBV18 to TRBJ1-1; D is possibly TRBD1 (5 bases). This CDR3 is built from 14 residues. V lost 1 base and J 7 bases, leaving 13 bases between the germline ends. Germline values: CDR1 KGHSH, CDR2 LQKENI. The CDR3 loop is CASSPQRGGGEAFF. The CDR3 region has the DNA TGTGCCAGCTCACCACAAAGGGGTGGCGGTGAAGCTTTCTTT.

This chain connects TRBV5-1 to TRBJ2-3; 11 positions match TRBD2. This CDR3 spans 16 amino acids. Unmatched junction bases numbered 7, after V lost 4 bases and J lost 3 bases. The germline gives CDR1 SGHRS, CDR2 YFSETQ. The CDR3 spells CASSPLAGGPTDTQYF. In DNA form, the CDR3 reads TGCGCCAGCAGCCCGTTAGCGGGAGGGCCGACAGATACGCAGTATTTT.

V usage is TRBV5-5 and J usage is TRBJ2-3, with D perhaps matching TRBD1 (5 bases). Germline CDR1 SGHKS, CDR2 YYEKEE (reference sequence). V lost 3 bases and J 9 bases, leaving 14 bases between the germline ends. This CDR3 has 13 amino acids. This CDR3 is CASSSRQLRTQYF. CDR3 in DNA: TGTGCCAGCAGCTCCCGACAGCTCAGAACGCAGTATTTT.

CDR3 sequence: CASSSLWDNEEQYF. The CDR3 DNA reads as TGTGCCAGCAGCTCCCTTTGGGACAATGAGGAGCAGTACTTC. This sequence joins TRBV7-9 and TRBJ2-7, with D possibly TRBD1 on 6 matching bases. V gave up 4 bases and J gave up 7 bases, with 17 bases separating them. The V gene's germline CDR1 is SEHNR and CDR2 FQNEAQ (reference sequence). The CDR3 has 14 amino acids.

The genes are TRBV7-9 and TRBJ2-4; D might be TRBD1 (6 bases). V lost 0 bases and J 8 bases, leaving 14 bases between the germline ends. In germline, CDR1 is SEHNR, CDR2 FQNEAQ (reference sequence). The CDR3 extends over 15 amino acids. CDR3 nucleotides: TGTGCCAGCAGCTTAGCGTTTTCAGGGGCGGACATTCAGTACTTC. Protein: CASSLAFSGADIQYF.

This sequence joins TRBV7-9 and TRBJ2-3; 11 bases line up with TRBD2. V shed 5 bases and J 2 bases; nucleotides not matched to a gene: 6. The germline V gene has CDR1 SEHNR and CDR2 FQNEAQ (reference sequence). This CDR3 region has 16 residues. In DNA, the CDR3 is TGTGCCAGCAGCCTACGACTAGCGGGACTCACAGATACGCAGTATTTT. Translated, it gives CASSLRLAGLTDTQYF.

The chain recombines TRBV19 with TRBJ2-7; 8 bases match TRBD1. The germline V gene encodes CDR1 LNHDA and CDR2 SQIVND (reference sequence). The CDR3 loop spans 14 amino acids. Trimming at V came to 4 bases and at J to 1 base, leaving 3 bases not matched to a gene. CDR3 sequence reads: CASSRTGKSYEQYF. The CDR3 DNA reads TGTGCCAGTAGTAGGACAGGGAAGTCCTACGAGCAGTACTTC.

This CDR3 is CASSLSGPGGYTF. As DNA, the CDR3 is TGTGCCAGCAGCCTCTCCGGTCCGGGGGGCTACACCTTC. V usage is TRBV7-2 and J usage is TRBJ1-2; D uncertain. Trimming took 5 bases from V and 8 from J, leaving 15 bases between them. The CDR3 runs 13 residues. Germline V gene sequence: CDR1 SGHTA, CDR2 FQGNSA. Variable domain in full (rest from reference TRBV7-2 and TRBJ1-2): GAGVSQSPSNKVTEKGKDVELRCDPISGHTALYWYRQSLGQGLEFLIYFQGNSAPDKSGLPSDRFSAERTGGSVSTLTIQRTQQEDSAVYLCASSLSGPGGYTFGSGTRLTVV.

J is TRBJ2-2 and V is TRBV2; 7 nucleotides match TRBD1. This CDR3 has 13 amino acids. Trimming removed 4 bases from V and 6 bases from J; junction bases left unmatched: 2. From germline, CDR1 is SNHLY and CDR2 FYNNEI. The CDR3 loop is CASSVQGAGELFF. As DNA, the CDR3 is TGTGCCAGCAGTGTTCAGGGGGCCGGGGAGCTGTTTTTT.

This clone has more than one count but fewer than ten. CDR3 nucleotide sequence: TGTGCCAGCAGCTTAGAGTACCTAAGTGGCACTGAAGCTTTCTTT. This translates into CASSLEYLSGTEAFF. This chain joins TRBV11-2 and TRBJ1-1; no definite D call. The ends were cut back, 0 bases at V and 4 bases at J, with 12 bases in the middle. CDR3 length: 15 amino acids. Germline CDR1 and CDR2: SGHAT and FQNNGV.

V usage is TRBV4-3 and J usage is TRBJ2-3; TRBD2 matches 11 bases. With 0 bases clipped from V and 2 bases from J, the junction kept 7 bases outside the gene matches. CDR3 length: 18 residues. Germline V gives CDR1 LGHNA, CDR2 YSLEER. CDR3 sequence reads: CASSQDATSGGNTDTQYF. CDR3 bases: TGCGCCAGCAGCCAAGACGCCACTAGCGGGGGCAACACAGATACGCAGTATTTT.

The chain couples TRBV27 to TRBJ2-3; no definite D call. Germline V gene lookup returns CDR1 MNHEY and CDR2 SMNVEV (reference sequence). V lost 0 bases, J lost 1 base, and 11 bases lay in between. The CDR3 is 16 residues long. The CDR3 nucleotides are TGTGCCAGCAGTTTATCGATTGTAGAGGGCACAGATACGCAGTATTTT. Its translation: CASSLSIVEGTDTQYF.

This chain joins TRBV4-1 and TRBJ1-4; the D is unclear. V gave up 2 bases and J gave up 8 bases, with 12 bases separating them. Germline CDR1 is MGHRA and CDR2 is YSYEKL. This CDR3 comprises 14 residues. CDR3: CASSQRGPGEKLFF. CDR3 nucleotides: TGCGCCAGCAGCCAACGTGGGCCGGGGGAAAAACTGTTTTTT.

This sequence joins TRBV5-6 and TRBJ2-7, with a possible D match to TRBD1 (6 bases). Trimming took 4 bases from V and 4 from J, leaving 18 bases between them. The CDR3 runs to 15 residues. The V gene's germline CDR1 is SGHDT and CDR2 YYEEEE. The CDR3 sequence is CASSAQTGSSYEQYF. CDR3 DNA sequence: TGTGCCAGCAGCGCTCAAACAGGGAGTTCTTACGAGCAGTACTTC.

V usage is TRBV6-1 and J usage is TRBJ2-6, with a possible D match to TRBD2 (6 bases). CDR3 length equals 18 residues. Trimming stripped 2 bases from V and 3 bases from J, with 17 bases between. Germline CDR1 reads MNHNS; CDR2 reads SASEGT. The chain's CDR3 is CASSETGEIKSGANVLTF. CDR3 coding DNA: TGTGCCAGCAGTGAAACGGGGGAGATTAAGAGTGGGGCCAACGTCCTGACTTTC.

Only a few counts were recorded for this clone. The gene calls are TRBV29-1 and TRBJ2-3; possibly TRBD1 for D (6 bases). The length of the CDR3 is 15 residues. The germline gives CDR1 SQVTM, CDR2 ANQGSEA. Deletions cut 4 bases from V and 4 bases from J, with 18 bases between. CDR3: CSVGRLGSGADTQYF. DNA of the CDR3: TGCAGCGTTGGTCGACTGGGGTCAGGGGCAGATACGCAGTATTTT.

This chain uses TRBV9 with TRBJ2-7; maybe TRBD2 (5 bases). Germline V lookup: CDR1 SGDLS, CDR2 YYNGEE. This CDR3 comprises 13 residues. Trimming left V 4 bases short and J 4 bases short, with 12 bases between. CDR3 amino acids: CASSSGVGYEQYF. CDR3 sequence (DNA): TGTGCCAGCAGCTCCGGGGTAGGGTACGAGCAGTACTTC.

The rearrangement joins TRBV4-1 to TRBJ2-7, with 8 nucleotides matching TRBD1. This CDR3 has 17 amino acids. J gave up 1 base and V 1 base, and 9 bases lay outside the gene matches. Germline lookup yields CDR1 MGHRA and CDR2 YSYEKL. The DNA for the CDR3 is TGCGCCAGCAGCCAAGTGACTGGACAGGGCCTGTCCTACGAGCAGTACTTC. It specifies CASSQVTGQGLSYEQYF.

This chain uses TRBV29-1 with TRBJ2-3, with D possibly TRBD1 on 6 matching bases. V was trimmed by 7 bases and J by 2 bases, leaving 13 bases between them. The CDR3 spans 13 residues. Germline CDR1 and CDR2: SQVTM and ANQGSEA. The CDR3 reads CSESQGSTDTQYF. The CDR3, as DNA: TGCAGCGAGTCTCAGGGGTCCACAGATACGCAGTATTTT.

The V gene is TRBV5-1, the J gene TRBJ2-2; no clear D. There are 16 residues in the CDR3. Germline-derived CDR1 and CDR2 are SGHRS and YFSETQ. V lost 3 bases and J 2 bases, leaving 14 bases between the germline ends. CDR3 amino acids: CASSWNQPGNTGELFF. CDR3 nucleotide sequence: TGCGCCAGCAGCTGGAACCAACCAGGAAACACCGGGGAGCTGTTTTTT.

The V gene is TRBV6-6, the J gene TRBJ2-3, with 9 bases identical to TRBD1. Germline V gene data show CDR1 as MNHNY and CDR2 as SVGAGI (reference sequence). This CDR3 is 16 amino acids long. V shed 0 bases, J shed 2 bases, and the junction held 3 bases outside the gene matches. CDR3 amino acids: CASSYSGDRVTDTQYF. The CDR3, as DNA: TGTGCCAGCAGTTACTCGGGGGACAGGGTCACAGATACGCAGTATTTT.

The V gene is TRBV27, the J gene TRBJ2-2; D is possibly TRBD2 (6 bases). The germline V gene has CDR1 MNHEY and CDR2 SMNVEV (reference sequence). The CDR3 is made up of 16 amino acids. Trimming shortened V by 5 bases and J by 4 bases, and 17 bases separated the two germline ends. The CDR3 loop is CASSPGVAVFTGELFF. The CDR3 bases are TGTGCCAGCAGTCCGGGCGTAGCGGTCTTCACCGGGGAGCTGTTTTTT.

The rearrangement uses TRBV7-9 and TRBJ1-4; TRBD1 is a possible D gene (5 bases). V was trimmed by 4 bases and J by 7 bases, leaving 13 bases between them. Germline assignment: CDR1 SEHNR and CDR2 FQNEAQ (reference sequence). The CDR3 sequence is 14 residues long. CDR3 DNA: TGTGCCAGCAGCTATCAGGGTACGGGTGAAAAACTGTTTTTT. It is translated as CASSYQGTGEKLFF.

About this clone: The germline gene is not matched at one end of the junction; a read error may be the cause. CDR3: CSSRRVGGRVPEAFF. Here the CDR3 DNA reads TGTTCCAGCAGACGAGTAGGGGGTAGAGTCCCTGAAGCTTTCTTT. The J gene is TRBJ1-1, the V gene TRBV7-9; weak D call: TRBD1 (6 bases). Germline V lookup: CDR1 SEHNR, CDR2 FQNEAQ (reference sequence). The length of the CDR3 is 15 residues.

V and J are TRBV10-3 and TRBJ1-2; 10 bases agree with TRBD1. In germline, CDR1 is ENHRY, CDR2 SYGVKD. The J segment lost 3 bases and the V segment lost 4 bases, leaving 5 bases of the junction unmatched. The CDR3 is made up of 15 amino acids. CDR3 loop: CAISGRGQGDYGYTF. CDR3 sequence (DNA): TGTGCCATCAGTGGCCGCGGACAGGGGGACTATGGCTACACCTTC.

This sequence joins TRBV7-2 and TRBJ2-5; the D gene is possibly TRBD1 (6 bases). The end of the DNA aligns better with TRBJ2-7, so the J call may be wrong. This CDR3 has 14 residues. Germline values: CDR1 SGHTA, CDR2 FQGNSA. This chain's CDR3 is CASSFRKQGGEQYF. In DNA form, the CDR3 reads TGTGCCAGCAGCTTCCGAAAACAGGGTGGCGAGCAGTACTTC.

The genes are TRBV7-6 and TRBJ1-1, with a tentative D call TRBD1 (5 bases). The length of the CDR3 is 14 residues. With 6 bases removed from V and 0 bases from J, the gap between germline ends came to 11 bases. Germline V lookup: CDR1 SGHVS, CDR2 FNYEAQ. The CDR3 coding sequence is TGTGCCAGCAGGAGCGGGACCGTGAACACTGAAGCTTTCTTT. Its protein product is CASRSGTVNTEAFF.